Listed here are 27 T cell receptor beta chains from one sample, sequenced in a study of glioma-infiltrating T cells. TCR alpha and beta CDR3 regions were amplified from RNA using iRepertoire nested multiplex PCR. TCRdb passed the multiplex PCR reads through MiXCR, listing each CDR3 protein once. The sample consists of 300,000 to 450,000 distinct CDR3 sequences, around 45% of them appearing once. Sample: glioma tissue, nonneoplastic brain tissue, or PBMCs (not recorded which). Every receptor here comes from a human donor with low-grade glioma or glioblastoma, undergoing nonglioma brain surgery, or in good health (not recorded which).

This clonotype was recorded at least ten times. The rearrangement links TRBV20-1 to TRBJ2-7, with D tentatively TRBD2 (6 bases). This CDR3 region has 16 residues. V was clipped by 4 bases and J by 0 bases, with 19 bases between them. The germline V gene has CDR1 DFQATT and CDR2 SNEGSKA (reference sequence). The CDR3 DNA reads TGCAGTGCTACTCCGTTGGACTACCAAACCTCCTACGAGCAGTACTTC. Its translation is CSATPLDYQTSYEQYF.

This clonotype was seen repeatedly, ten times or more. CDR3 sequence reads: CASKNQDSGELFF. CDR3 DNA sequence: TGTGCCAGCAAAAACCAGGATTCCGGGGAGCTGTTTTTT. The rearrangement joins TRBV6-2 or TRBV6-3 to TRBJ2-2; unclear D gene. Germline V gives CDR1 MNHEY, CDR2 SVGEGT. V lost 7 bases, J lost 6 bases, and 12 bases lay in between. The CDR3 extends over 13 amino acids.

The genes are TRBV19 and TRBJ2-7; the match to TRBD2 covers 7 bases. J gave up 7 bases and V 3 bases, and 18 bases lay outside the gene matches. Germline loops: CDR1 LNHDA, CDR2 SQIVND (reference sequence). The CDR3 runs 17 residues. CDR3 coding DNA: TGTGCCAGTAGTATCGGGGGGACCCTTCCCCTGGAGATAGAGCAGTACTTC. It codes for CASSIGGTLPLEIEQYF.

The rearrangement links TRBV7-2 to TRBJ1-5, with D unresolved. Germline CDR1 reads SGHTA; CDR2 reads FQGNSA. With 1 base removed from V and 5 bases from J, the gap between germline ends came to 6 bases. CDR3 length: 13 residues. CDR3 sequence (DNA): TGTGCCAGCAGCTTAGTTGTAGATCAGCCCCAGCATTTT. It translates to CASSLVVDQPQHF.

This clonotype has ten or more counts. The V and J genes are TRBV4-2 and TRBJ1-1; 10 positions match TRBD1. V dropped 4 bases and J dropped 5; count of bases not matched to a gene: 4. In germline, CDR1 is LGHNA, CDR2 YNFKEQ. The CDR3 consists of 14 residues. CDR3 sequence: CASSLGTGDTEAFF. The DNA of the CDR3 is TGTGCCAGCAGCCTGGGGACAGGGGATACTGAAGCTTTCTTT.

This clonotype was recorded a few times. The chain is built from TRBV7-9 and TRBJ1-3; 8 nucleotides line up with TRBD1. This CDR3 spans 16 amino acids. Per the germline V gene, CDR1 is SEHNR and CDR2 is FQNEAQ (reference sequence). Trimming at V came to 0 bases and at J to 2 bases, leaving 3 bases not matched to a gene. CDR3 amino acids: CASSLALTGAGNTIYF. In DNA, the CDR3 is TGTGCCAGCAGCTTAGCGCTGACAGGGGCTGGAAACACCATATATTTT. Together with reference TRBV7-9 and TRBJ1-3, the CDR3 gives the full variable domain: DTGVSQNPRHKITKRGQNVTFRCDPISEHNRLYWYRQTLGQGPEFLTYFQNEAQLEKSRLLSDRFSAERPKGSFSTLEIQRTEQGDSAMYLCASSLALTGAGNTIYFGEGSWLTVV.

The chain joins TRBV29-1 to TRBJ2-7; 8 positions agree with TRBD2. V dropped 7 bases and J dropped 2; count of bases not matched to a gene: 13. CDR3 length: 15 amino acids. CDR1 and CDR2 from the germline V gene are SQVTM and ANQGSEA. CDR3: CSANFYSGNPYEQYF. DNA for the CDR3: TGCAGCGCCAACTTCTATAGCGGGAACCCCTACGAGCAGTACTTC.

This clonotype was seen more than once but under ten times. The V call is TRBV6-6, the J call TRBJ2-2; no firm D call. Between the trimmed V and J ends, which lost 2 bases and 0 bases, there was a span of 13 bases. The CDR3 spans 17 residues. Germline V gene lookup returns CDR1 MNHNY and CDR2 SVGAGI (reference sequence). The CDR3 reads CASSYNDWPTNTGELFF. The CDR3 nucleotides read TGTGCCAGCAGTTACAACGACTGGCCGACGAACACCGGGGAGCTGTTTTTT.

This clonotype has at least ten counts. The rearrangement joins TRBV28 to TRBJ1-5, with D hard to call. The CDR3 loop spans 16 amino acids. The V end was cut by 2 bases, the J end by 3 bases, with 14 bases between. The V gene's germline CDR1 is MDHEN and CDR2 SYDVKM. The CDR3 coding sequence is TGTGCCAGCAGTTTAGAGGCAGGTATATTCAATCAGCCCCAGCATTTT. Amino acids: CASSLEAGIFNQPQHF.

This clonotype was detected a few times. The chain uses TRBV7-2 and TRBJ1-4, with TRBD1 matching over 9 bases. The V gene end was trimmed by 2 bases and the J gene end by 7 bases; junction bases not matched to a gene: 5. Germline loops: CDR1 SGHTA, CDR2 FQGNSA. This CDR3 region has 15 residues. In DNA form, the CDR3 reads TGTGCCAGCAGCTTAAGGACAGGGGATAGTGAAAAACTGTTTTTT. Translated: CASSLRTGDSEKLFF.

This clonotype was seen many times. The chain carries TRBV6-1 and TRBJ1-3; D is unclear. Trimming took 7 bases from V and 4 from J, leaving 5 bases between them. From germline, CDR1 is MNHNS and CDR2 SASEGT. The length of the CDR3 is 11 residues. In nucleotides, the CDR3 is TGTGCCAGCATAGGCGGAAACACCATATATTTT. It translates to CASIGGNTIYF.

A note on this clonotype: A much larger clone differs from this one at a single base, so this may be a read error. The chain uses TRBV6-2 or TRBV6-3 and TRBJ2-7; 12 nucleotides align to TRBD2. The CDR3 is 16 residues long. CDR1 is MNHEY and CDR2 is SVGEGT in the germline V gene. V was pared by 2 bases and J by 4 bases, with 6 bases of the junction left unmatched. This CDR3 reads CASSYLAGGKKYEQYF. The CDR3 region has the DNA TGTGCCAGCAGTTACCTAGCGGGAGGGAAGAAGTACGAGCAGTACTTC.

This chain joins TRBV10-3 and TRBJ1-1; TRBD1 matches 8 bases. Germline assignment: CDR1 ENHRY and CDR2 SYGVKD. V lost 6 bases and J lost 3; bases outside the gene matches: 3. There are 13 residues in the CDR3. Here the CDR3 reads CAIRIQGDTEAFF. The CDR3 coding sequence is TGTGCCATCAGGATACAGGGGGACACTGAAGCTTTCTTT.

As concerns this clonotype: This clone may be a read error of a much larger clone one base away. The chain employs TRBV6-1 and TRBJ2-7; 7 bases agree with TRBD1. There are 16 residues in the CDR3. Germline V gives CDR1 MNHNS, CDR2 SASEGT. The CDR3 nucleotides are TGTGCCGGCAGTGAAGTATTGGGACAGCTTCCCTACGAGCAGTACTTC. This sequence encodes CAGSEVLGQLPYEQYF.

This clonotype was observed many times. V usage is TRBV6-6 and J usage is TRBJ2-1; TRBD2 agrees at 8 bases. The CDR3 extends over 16 amino acids. In germline, CDR1 is MNHNY, CDR2 SVGAGI (reference sequence). The V and J ends lost 0 bases and 5 bases, in that order; junction bases with no gene match: 6. CDR3 loop: CASSYSSTSGNNEQFF. CDR3 bases: TGTGCCAGCAGTTACTCGAGCACTAGCGGAAACAATGAGCAGTTCTTC.

The chain uses TRBV28 and TRBJ2-7, with 10 bases lining up with TRBD1. CDR3 size: 14 residues. With 5 bases clipped from V and 9 bases from J, the junction kept 10 bases outside the gene matches. Germline V lookup: CDR1 MDHEN, CDR2 SYDVKM. The CDR3 nucleotides read TGTGCCAGCAGTCCCCCCTCGGGACAGGGGATGCAGTACTTC. Its protein product is CASSPPSGQGMQYF.

This clonotype was found a few times. The chain joins TRBV6-2 or TRBV6-3 to TRBJ2-7; 9 bases fit TRBD1. CDR3 size: 14 residues. Germline trimming cut 2 bases from V and 6 bases from J; bases unmatched to any gene: 5. CDR1 and CDR2 (germline): MNHEY, SVGEGT. The CDR3 loop reads CASSYAQGAFEQYF. The CDR3 nucleotides are TGTGCCAGCAGTTACGCACAGGGGGCGTTCGAGCAGTACTTC.

Only a few counts were recorded for this clonotype. The J gene is TRBJ1-3, the V gene TRBV28; D might be TRBD1 (5 bases). Trimming took 5 bases from V and 0 from J, leaving 14 bases between them. The CDR3 is 16 residues long. CDR1 and CDR2 (germline): MDHEN, SYDVKM. The CDR3 reads CASSLGGAHSGNTIYF. The CDR3 nucleotides read TGTGCCAGCAGTCTAGGAGGGGCGCACTCTGGAAACACCATATATTTT.

The sample holds a few counts of this clonotype. J is TRBJ2-7 and V is TRBV27; TRBD1 might be the D (6 bases). CDR1 is MNHEY, CDR2 SMNVEV, per germline (reference sequence). Between the trimmed V and J ends, which lost 3 bases and 0 bases, there was a span of 9 bases. This CDR3 spans 14 amino acids. CDR3 sequence: CASSFRTASYEQYF. The DNA of the CDR3 is TGTGCCAGCAGTTTTAGGACAGCCTCCTACGAGCAGTACTTC.

Worth noting for this clonotype: This is likely a read error, given that the CDR3 carries no conserved phenylalanine or tryptophan at its end. The chain is built from TRBV27 and TRBJ1-2, with 10 bases aligning to TRBD1. There are 15 residues in the CDR3. V dropped 5 bases and J dropped 3; count of bases not matched to a gene: 6. Looked up from germline, CDR1 is MNHEY and CDR2 is SMNVEV (reference sequence). The CDR3 coding sequence is TGTGCCAGCAGTAAGACCGGGACAGGGGACTATGGCTACACCCTC. Protein sequence: CASSKTGTGDYGYTL.

This clonotype was seen a handful of times. The chain couples TRBV4-3 to TRBJ2-7; the match to TRBD1 covers 9 bases. Germline loops: CDR1 LGHNA, CDR2 YSLEER. V was pared by 3 bases and J by 5 bases, with 5 bases of the junction left unmatched. This CDR3 has 14 amino acids. This chain's CDR3 is CASSQPGTGNEQYF. Written as DNA, the CDR3 is TGCGCCAGCAGCCAGCCCGGGACAGGGAACGAGCAGTACTTC.

With regard to this clonotype: A much larger clone lies one base from this, so it may be a read error. The V gene is TRBV28, the J gene TRBJ2-6, with 8 bases fitting TRBD1. From germline, CDR1 is MDHEN and CDR2 SYDVKM. This CDR3 contains 17 residues. The CDR3: CATHGGQVGSGAKVLTF. DNA for the CDR3: TGTGCCACCCATGGGGGACAGGTTGGCTCTGGGGCCAAAGTCCTGACTTTC.

The chain carries TRBV2 and TRBJ2-3; TRBD2 aligns across 13 bases. This CDR3 region has 16 residues. V lost 6 bases and J lost 4; bases outside the gene matches: 7. Germline assignment: CDR1 SNHLY and CDR2 FYNNEI. CDR3 loop: CASRPGLAGFSDTQYF. The CDR3 DNA reads TGTGCCAGCAGACCGGGACTAGCGGGATTCTCAGATACGCAGTATTTT.

This clonotype has only a few counts. The chain recombines TRBV6-5 with TRBJ1-1; D not certain. The germline V gene has CDR1 MNHEY and CDR2 SVGAGI. The CDR3 runs 13 residues. V shed 3 bases and J shed 5 bases, with 10 bases lying between them. CDR3 nucleotides: TGTGCCAGCAGTTATTTAGGTAGGACTGAAGCTTTCTTT. Amino acid sequence: CASSYLGRTEAFF.

The chain recombines TRBV27 with TRBJ1-2; TRBD1 is a possible D gene (5 bases). CDR3 length: 17 amino acids. Germline CDR1 and CDR2: MNHEY and SMNVEV (reference sequence). The V and J ends lost 6 bases and 1 base respectively, with 21 bases between them. The CDR3 protein is CASRTLLFRGYNYGYTF. CDR3 sequence (DNA): TGTGCCAGCAGAACTCTTCTTTTTAGGGGCTATAACTATGGCTACACCTTC.

This rearrangement joins TRBV27 to TRBJ2-7; D may be TRBD2 (6 bases). The CDR3 runs 14 residues. Germline CDR1 is MNHEY and CDR2 is SMNVEV (reference sequence). V gave up 5 bases and J gave up 0 bases, with 11 bases separating them. The CDR3 reads CASSPSGYSYEQYF. The CDR3 DNA reads as TGTGCCAGCAGTCCAAGCGGGTACTCCTACGAGCAGTACTTC.

Points on this clonotype: This sequence may be a read error, since a much larger clone differs from it by one base. The conserved closing phenylalanine or tryptophan is absent in this CDR3, likely reflecting a read error. The chain is built from TRBV6-6 and TRBJ2-7; TRBD2 matches 7 bases. The CDR3 spans 14 residues. The J segment lost 5 bases and the V segment lost 4 bases, leaving 8 bases of the junction unmatched. Germline V lookup: CDR1 MNHNY, CDR2 SVGAGI (reference sequence). The CDR3 sequence is CASSSWTRADEQYL. In DNA, the CDR3 is TGTGCCAGCAGTTCCTGGACTAGAGCTGACGAGCAGTACCTC.